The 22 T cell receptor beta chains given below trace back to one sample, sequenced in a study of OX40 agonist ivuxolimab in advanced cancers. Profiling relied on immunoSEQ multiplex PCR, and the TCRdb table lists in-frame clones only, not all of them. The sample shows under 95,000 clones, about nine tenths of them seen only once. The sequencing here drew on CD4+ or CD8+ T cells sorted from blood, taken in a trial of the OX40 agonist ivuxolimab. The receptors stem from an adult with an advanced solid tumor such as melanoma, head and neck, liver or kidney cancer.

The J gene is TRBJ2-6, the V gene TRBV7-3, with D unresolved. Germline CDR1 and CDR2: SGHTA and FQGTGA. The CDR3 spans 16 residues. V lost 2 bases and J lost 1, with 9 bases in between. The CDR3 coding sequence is TGTGCCAGCAGCTTAGAAAGGGTTTCTGGGGCCAACGTCCTGACTTTC. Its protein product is CASSLERVSGANVLTF.

The CDR3 protein is CASIRTGSSYNEQFF. Written as DNA, the CDR3 is TGTGCCAGCATCCGGACAGGGTCCTCCTACAATGAGCAGTTCTTC. The genes are TRBV27 and TRBJ2-1; 8 positions agree with TRBD1. The CDR3 runs to 15 residues. The ends lost 7 bases at V and 0 bases at J; junction bases unmatched: 5. CDR1 is MNHEY, CDR2 SMNVEV, per germline (reference sequence).

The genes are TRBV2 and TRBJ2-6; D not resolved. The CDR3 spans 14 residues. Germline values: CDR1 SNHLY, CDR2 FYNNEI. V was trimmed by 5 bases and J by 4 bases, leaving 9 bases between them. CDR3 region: CASSRVGGANVLTF. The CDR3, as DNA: TGTGCCAGCAGTAGAGTCGGAGGGGCCAACGTCCTGACTTTC.

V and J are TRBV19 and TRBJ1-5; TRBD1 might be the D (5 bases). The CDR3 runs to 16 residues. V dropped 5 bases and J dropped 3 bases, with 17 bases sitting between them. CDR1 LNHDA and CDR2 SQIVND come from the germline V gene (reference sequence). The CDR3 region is CASSPGTAGPNQPQHF. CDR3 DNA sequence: TGTGCCAGTAGTCCAGGGACGGCTGGCCCCAATCAGCCCCAGCATTTT.

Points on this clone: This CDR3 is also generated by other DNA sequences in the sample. CDR3 region: CASSFSEDLNTEAFF. The CDR3 nucleotides are TGTGCCAGCAGTTTTTCTGAGGACCTGAACACTGAAGCTTTCTTT. J is TRBJ1-1 and V is TRBV27; D gene uncertain. This CDR3 is built from 15 residues. Germline assignment: CDR1 MNHEY and CDR2 SMNVEV (reference sequence). Trimming left V 3 bases short and J 0 bases short, with 11 bases between.

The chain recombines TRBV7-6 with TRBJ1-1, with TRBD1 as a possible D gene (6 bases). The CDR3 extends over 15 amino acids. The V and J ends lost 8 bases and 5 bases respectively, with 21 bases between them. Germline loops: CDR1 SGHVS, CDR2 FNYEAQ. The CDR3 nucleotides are TGTGCCAGCCGTAGGGGGGGCGCAGTGGATACTGAAGCTTTCTTT. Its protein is CASRRGGAVDTEAFF.

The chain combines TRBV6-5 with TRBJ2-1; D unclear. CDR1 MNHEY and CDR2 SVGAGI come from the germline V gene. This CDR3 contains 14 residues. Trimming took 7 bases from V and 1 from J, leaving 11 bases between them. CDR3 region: CASTLDGSYNEQFF. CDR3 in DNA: TGTGCCAGCACTTTAGACGGTTCCTACAATGAGCAGTTCTTC.

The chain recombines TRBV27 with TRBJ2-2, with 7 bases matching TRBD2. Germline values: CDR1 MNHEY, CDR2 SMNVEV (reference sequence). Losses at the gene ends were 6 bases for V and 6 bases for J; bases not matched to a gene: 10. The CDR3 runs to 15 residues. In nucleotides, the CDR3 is TGTGCCAGCAGGTTCGCGCAGGGAGGGGCCGGGGAGCTGTTTTTT. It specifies CASRFAQGGAGELFF.

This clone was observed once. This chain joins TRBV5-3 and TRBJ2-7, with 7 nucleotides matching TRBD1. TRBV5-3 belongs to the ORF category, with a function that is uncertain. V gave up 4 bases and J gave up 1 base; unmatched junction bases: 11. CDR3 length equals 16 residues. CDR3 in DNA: TGTGCCAGAAGCCGATTTGGGACAGCCCTGTCCTACGAGCAGTACTTC. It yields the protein CARSRFGTALSYEQYF.

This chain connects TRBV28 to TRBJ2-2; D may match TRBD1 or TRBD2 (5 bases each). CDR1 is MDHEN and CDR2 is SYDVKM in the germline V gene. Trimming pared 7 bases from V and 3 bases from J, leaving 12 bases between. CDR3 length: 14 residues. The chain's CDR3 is CASTLGGHTGELFF. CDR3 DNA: TGTGCCAGCACTCTTGGGGGACACACCGGGGAGCTGTTTTTT.

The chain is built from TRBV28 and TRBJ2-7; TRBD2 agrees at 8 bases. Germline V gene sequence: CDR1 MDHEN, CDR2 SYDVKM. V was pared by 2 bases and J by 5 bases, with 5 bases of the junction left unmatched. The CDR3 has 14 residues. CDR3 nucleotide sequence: TGTGCCAGCAGTTTAGGGCGGGAGGTCGACGAGCAGTACTTC. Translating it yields CASSLGREVDEQYF.

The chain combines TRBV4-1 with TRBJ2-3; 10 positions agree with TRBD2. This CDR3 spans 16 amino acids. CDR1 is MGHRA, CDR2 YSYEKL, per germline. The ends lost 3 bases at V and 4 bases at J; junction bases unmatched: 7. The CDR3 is CASSQVLAGFADTQYF. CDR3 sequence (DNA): TGCGCCAGCAGCCAGGTACTAGCGGGATTCGCAGATACGCAGTATTTT.

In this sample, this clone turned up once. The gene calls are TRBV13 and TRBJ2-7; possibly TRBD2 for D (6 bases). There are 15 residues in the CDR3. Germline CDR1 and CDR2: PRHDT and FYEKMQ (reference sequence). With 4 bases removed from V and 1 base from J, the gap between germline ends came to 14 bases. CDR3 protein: CASSSAGLSSYEQYF. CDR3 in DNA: TGTGCCAGCAGCTCGGCAGGACTAAGTTCCTACGAGCAGTACTTC.

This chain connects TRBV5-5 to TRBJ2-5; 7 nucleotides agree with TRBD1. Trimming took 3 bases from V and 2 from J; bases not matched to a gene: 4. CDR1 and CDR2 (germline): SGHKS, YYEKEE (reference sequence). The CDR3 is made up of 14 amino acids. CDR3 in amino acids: CASSSGQLQETQYF. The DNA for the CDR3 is TGTGCCAGCAGCTCGGGACAGCTACAAGAGACCCAGTACTTC.

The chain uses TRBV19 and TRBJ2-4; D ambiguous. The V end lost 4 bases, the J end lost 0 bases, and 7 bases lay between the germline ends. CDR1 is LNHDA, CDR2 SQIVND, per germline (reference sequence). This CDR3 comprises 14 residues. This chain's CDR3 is CASSKDPAKNIQYF. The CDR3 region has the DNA TGTGCCAGTAGTAAGGACCCAGCCAAAAACATTCAGTACTTC. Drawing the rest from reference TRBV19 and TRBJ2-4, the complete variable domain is DGGITQSPKYLFRKEGQNVTLSCEQNLNHDAMYWYRQDPGQGLRLIYYSQIVNDFQKGDIAEGYSVSREKKESFPLTVTSAQKNPTAFYLCASSKDPAKNIQYFGAGTRLSVL.

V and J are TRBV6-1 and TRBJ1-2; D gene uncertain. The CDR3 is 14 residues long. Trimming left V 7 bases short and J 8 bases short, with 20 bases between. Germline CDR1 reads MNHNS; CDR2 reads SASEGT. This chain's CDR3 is CASKIGPQGRGYTF. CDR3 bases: TGTGCCAGCAAAATCGGACCACAAGGACGGGGCTACACCTTC.

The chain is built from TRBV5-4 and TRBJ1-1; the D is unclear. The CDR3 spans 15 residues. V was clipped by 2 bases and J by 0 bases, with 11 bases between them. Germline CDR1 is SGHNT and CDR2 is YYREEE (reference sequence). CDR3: CASSLQTGMNTEAFF. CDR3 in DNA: TGTGCCAGCAGCTTACAAACGGGAATGAACACTGAAGCTTTCTTT.

CDR3 nucleotides: TGCAGCGTGATACCCAGATGGACAGGGGGCCGAGATACGCAGTATTTT. It specifies CSVIPRWTGGRDTQYF. This chain links TRBV29-1 with TRBJ2-3; 11 bases fit TRBD1. J lost 5 bases, V lost 6 bases, and 13 bases had no gene match. The CDR3 is 16 amino acids. Germline assignment: CDR1 SQVTM and CDR2 ANQGSEA.

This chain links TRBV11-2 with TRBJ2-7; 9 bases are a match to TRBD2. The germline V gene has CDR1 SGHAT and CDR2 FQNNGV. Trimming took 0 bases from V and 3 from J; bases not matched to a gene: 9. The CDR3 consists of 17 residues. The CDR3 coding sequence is TGTGCCAGCAGCTTAGATCTAGCGGGGCGACGCCTCTACGAGCAGTACTTC. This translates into CASSLDLAGRRLYEQYF.

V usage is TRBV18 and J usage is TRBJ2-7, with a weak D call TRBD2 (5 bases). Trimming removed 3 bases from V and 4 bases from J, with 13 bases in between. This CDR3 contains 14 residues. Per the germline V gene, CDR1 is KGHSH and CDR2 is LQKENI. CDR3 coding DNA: TGTGCCAGCTCACCCCGTGCAGGAGGATACGAGCAGTACTTC. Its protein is CASSPRAGGYEQYF.

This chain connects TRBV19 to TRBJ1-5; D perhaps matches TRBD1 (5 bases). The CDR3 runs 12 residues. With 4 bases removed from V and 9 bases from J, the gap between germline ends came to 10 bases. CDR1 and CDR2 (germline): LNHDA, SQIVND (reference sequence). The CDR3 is CASSTGPAPQHF. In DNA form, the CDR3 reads TGTGCCAGTAGTACAGGGCCGGCGCCCCAGCATTTT. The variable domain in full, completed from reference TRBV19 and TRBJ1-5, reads DGGITQSPKYLFRKEGQNVTLSCEQNLNHDAMYWYRQDPGQGLRLIYYSQIVNDFQKGDIAEGYSVSREKKESFPLTVTSAQKNPTAFYLCASSTGPAPQHFGDGTRLSIL.

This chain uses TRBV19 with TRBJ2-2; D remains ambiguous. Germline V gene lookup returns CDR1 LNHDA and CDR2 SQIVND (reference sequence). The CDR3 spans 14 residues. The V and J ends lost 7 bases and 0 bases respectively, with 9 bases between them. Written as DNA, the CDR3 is TGTGCCAGTAAAACTCCTACGAACACCGGGGAGCTGTTTTTT. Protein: CASKTPTNTGELFF. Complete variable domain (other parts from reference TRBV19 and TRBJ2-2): DGGITQSPKYLFRKEGQNVTLSCEQNLNHDAMYWYRQDPGQGLRLIYYSQIVNDFQKGDIAEGYSVSREKKESFPLTVTSAQKNPTAFYLCASKTPTNTGELFFGEGSRLTVL.